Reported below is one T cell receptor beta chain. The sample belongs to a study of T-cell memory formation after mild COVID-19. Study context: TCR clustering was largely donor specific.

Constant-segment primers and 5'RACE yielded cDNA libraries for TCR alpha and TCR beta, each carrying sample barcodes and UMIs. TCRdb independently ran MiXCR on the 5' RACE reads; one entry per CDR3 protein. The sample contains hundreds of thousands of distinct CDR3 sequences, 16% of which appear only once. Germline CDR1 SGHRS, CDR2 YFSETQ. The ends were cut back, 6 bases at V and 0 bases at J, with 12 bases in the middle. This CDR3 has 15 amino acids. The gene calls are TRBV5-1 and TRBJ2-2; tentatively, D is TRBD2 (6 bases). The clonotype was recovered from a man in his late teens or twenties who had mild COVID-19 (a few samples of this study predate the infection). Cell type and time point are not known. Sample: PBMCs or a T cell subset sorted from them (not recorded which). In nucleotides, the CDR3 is TGCGCCAGCATTGGCAGGAGGGCGAACACCGGGGAGCTGTTTTTT. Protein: CASIGRRANTGELFF. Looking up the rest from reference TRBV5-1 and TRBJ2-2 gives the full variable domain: KAGVTQTPRYLIKTRGQQVTLSCSPISGHRSVSWYQQTPGQGLQFLFEYFSETQRNKGNFPGRFSGRQFSNSRSEMNVSTLELGDSALYLCASIGRRANTGELFFGEGSRLTVL.